This T cell receptor beta chain was recorded in a study of shared clonotypes between healthy human individuals. The CDR3 loop spans 15 amino acids. V was clipped by 0 bases and J by 6 bases; unmatched bases: 5. From germline, CDR1 is SGHRS and CDR2 YFSETQ. Original data processing: ImmunoSEQ sequences covered only the junction and lacked quality scores; filtering therefore differed. The protocol was immunoSEQ multiplex PCR, while the TCRdb copy is restricted to in-frame clones and leaves out a portion. The V and J calls and clone size were taken over from that table, and D and trimming were inferred from the DNA. The table records about 2.4 million clones, 93% of them present only once.

This TCR was sampled from a man aged 18 to 35 in good health. Some clones in this sample may be carry-over from other donors' samples. Sequencing was done on a sample of naive CD4+ T cells from PBMCs. Subset given: CD45RA+ positively selected. The chain links TRBV5-1 to TRBJ2-1; TRBD2 agrees at 8 bases. The CDR3 reads CASSLAAGARNEQFF. DNA for the CDR3: TGCGCCAGCAGCTTGGCAGCGGGAGCCCGCAATGAGCAGTTCTTC.